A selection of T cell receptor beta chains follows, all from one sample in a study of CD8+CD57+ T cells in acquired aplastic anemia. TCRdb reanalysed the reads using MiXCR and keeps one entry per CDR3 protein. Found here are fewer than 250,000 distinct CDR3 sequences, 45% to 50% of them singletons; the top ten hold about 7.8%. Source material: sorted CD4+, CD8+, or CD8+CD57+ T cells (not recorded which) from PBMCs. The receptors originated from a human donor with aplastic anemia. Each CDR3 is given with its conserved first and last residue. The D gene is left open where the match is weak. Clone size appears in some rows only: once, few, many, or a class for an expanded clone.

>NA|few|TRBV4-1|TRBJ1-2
CASSQEKGVPPFNYGYTF
TGCGCCAGCAGCCAAGAGAAAGGAGTCCCGCCGTTTAACTATGGCTACACCTTC
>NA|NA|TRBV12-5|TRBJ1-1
CASGLDPRTGNTEAFF
TGTGCTAGTGGTTTGGACCCCCGGACGGGGAACACTGAAGCTTTCTTT
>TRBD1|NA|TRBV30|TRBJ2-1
CTWCPGQGWNEQFF
TGTACCTGGTGTCCGGGACAGGGCTGGAATGAGCAGTTCTTC
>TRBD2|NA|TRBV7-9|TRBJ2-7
CASSSGTSGGTTLLYEQYF
TGTGCCAGCAGTTCCGGGACTAGCGGGGGGACGACTTTGTTATACGAGCAGTACTTC
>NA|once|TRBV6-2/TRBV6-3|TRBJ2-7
CASSYSSNEQYF
TGTGCCAGCAGTTACTCGTCCAACGAGCAGTACTTC
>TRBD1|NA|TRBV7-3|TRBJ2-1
CASSTLTGVHYNEQFF
TGTGCCAGCAGCACCCTGACAGGGGTCCACTACAATGAGCAGTTCTTC
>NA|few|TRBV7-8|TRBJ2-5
CASNRAGSTQFTQYF
TGTGCCTCCAATCGGGCAGGATCAACCCAATTCACCCAGTACTTC
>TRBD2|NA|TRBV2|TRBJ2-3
CASPHSGGPYNEQYF
TGTGCCAGCCCTCATAGCGGGGGCCCATACAATGAGCAGTATTTT
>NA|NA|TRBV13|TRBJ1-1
CASSLGPTGAEAFF
TGTGCCAGCAGCTTAGGACCGACCGGCGCTGAAGCTTTCTTT
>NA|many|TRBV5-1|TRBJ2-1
CARGVNEQFF
TGCGCCAGGGGGGTAAATGAGCAGTTCTTC
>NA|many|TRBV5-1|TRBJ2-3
CASSLRSQGGDTQYF
TGCGCCAGCAGCTTGAGATCGCAGGGTGGAGATACGCAGTATTTT